This T cell receptor beta chain was found in a study of T-cell reconstitution after alpha-beta-depleted transplantation in children. This clonotype was observed at least ten times. The germline V gene has CDR1 DFQATT and CDR2 SNEGSKA (reference sequence). Between the trimmed V and J ends, which lost 5 bases and 5 bases, there was a span of 18 bases. This CDR3 contains 14 residues. Unique molecular identifiers were used to barcode this TCRbeta library. From the PCR reads, TCRdb called clonotypes with MiXCR, one entry per CDR3 protein. The sample holds around 500,000 distinct CDR3 sequences, 9.5% to 15% seen once.

This chain uses TRBV20-1 with TRBJ2-5; D unresolved. The sequencing used PBMCs from the stem cell graft donor, collected from the stem cell graft. This TCR came from a human donor who donated a stem cell graft to a child with combined immunodeficiency. CDR3: CSARPRPSPETQYF. As DNA, the CDR3 is TGCAGTGCTCGACCCCGACCCAGCCCGGAGACCCAGTACTTC.